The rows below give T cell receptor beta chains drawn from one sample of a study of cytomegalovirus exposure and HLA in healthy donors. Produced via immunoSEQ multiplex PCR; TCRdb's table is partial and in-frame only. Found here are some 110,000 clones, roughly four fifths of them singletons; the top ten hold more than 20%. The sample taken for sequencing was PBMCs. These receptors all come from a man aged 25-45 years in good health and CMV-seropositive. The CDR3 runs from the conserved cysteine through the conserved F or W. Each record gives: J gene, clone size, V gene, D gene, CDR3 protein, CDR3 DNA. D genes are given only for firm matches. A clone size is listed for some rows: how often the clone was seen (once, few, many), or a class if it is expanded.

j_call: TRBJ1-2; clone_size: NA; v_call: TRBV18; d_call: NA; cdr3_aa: CASSPAAGADGYTF; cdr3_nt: TGTGCCAGCTCACCCGCCGCAGGGGCGGATGGCTACACCTTC
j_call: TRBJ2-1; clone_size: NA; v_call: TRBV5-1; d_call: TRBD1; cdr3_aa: CASSWERGQGGKDEQFF; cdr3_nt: TGCGCCAGCAGCTGGGAACGAGGACAGGGGGGGAAGGATGAGCAGTTCTTC
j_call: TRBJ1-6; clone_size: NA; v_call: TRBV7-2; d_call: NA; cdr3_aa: CASSLRDNNSPLHF; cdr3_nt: TGTGCCAGCAGCTTACGGGACAACAATTCACCCCTCCACTTT
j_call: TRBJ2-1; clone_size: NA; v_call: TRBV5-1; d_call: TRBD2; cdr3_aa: CASSSAGTSASQFF; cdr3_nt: TGCGCCAGCAGCTCCGCCGGGACTAGCGCCTCGCAGTTCTTC
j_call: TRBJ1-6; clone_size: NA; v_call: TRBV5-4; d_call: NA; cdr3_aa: CASSVYSVGNSPLHF; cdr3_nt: TGTGCCAGCAGCGTGTACTCCGTCGGGAATTCACCCCTCCACTTT
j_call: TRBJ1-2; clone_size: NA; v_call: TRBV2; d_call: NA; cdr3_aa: CASIGRAGQRESAYGYTF; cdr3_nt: TGTGCCAGCATAGGACGGGCAGGGCAGAGAGAGTCGGCGTATGGCTACACCTTC
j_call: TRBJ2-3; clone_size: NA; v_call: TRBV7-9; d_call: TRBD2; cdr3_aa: CASITRAQSGNPQYF; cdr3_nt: TGTGCCAGCATCACCAGAGCACAAAGCGGGAACCCGCAGTATTTT
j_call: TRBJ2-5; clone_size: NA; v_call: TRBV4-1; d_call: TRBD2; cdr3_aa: CASSQASGSWPETQYF; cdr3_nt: TGCGCCAGCAGCCAAGCTAGCGGGAGTTGGCCAGAGACCCAGTACTTC
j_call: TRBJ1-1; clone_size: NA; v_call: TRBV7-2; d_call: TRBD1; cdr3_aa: CASSLRTGTTEAFF; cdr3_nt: TGTGCCAGCAGCTTAAGGACAGGGACCACTGAAGCTTTCTTT
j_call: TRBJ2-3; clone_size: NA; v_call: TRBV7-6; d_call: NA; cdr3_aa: CASSSLQMTQYF; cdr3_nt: TGTGCCAGCAGCTCCCTTCAGATGACGCAGTATTTT
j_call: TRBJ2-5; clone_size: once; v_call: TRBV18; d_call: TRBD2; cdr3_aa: CASSPRGLAGEQETQYF; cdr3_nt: TGTGCCAGCTCCCCGAGAGGACTAGCGGGGGAGCAAGAGACCCAGTACTTC
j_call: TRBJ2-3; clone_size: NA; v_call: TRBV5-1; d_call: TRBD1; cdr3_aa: CASSSGQGGRDTQYF; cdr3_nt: TGCGCCAGCAGCTCAGGACAGGGGGGACGCGATACGCAGTATTTT
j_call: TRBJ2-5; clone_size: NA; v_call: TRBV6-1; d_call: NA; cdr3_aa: CASSEARDSIQYF; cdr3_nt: TGTGCCAGCAGTGAAGCGCGGGACAGTATCCAGTACTTC
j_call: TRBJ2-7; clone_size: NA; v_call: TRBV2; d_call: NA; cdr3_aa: CASSITGTYEQYF; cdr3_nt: TGTGCCAGCAGTATTACAGGCACCTACGAGCAGTACTTC
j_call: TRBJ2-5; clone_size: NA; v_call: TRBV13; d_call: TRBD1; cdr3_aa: CASSPTWTGQETQYF; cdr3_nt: TGTGCCAGCAGCCCAACTTGGACAGGGCAAGAGACCCAGTACTTC
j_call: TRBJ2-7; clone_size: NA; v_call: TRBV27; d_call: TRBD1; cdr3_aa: CASSLQQGWGEQYF; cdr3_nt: TGTGCCAGCAGTTTACAACAGGGGTGGGGGGAGCAGTACTTC
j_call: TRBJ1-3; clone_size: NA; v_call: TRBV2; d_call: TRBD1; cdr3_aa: CASSWDRGLSGNTIYF; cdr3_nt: TGTGCCAGCAGTTGGGACAGGGGGCTTTCTGGAAACACCATATATTTT
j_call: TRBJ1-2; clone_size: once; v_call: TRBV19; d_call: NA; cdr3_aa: CASSTNRDLSYGYTF; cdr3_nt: TGTGCCAGTAGTACAAACAGGGATTTGAGCTATGGCTACACCTTC
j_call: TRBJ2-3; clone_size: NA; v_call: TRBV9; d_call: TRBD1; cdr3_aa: CASSSRGQGPDTQYF; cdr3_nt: TGTGCCAGCAGCTCGAGGGGACAGGGCCCAGATACGCAGTATTTT
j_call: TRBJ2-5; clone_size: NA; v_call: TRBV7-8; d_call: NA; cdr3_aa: CASSLEAEEYF; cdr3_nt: TGTGCCAGCAGCTTAGAGGCGGAGGAGTACTTC
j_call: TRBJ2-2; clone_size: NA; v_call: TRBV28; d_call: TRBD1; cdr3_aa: CASSFAGTGRAGELFF; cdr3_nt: TGTGCCAGCAGTTTTGCCGGGACAGGGAGGGCCGGGGAGCTGTTTTTT
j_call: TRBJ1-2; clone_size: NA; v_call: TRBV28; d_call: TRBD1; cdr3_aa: CASSLGTGGFYGYTF; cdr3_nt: TGTGCCAGCAGTTTGGGGACAGGGGGTTTCTATGGCTACACCTTC